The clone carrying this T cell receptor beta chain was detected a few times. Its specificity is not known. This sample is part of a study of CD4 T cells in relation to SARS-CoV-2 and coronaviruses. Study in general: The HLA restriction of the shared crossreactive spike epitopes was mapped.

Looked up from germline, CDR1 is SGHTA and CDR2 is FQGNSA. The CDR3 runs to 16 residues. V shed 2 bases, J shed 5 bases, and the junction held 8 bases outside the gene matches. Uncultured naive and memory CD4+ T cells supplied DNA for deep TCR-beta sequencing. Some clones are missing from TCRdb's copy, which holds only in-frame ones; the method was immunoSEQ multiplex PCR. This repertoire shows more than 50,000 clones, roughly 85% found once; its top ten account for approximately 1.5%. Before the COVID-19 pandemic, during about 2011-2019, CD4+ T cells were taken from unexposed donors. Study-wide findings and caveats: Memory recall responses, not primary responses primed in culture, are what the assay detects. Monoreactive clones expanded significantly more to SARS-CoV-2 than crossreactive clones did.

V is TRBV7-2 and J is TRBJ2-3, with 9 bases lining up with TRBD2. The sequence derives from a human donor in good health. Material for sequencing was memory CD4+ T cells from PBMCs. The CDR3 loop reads CASSLRSSGIGDTQYF. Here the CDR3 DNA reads TGTGCCAGCAGCTTAAGGTCTAGCGGGATTGGAGATACGCAGTATTTT.